Listed below are T cell receptor beta chains from one sample, sequenced in a study of blood T cell repertoires in COVID-19. Produced via immunoSEQ multiplex PCR; TCRdb's table is partial and in-frame only. This sample has over 150,000 clones, with roughly 84% found just once. Material for sequencing was peripheral blood. These receptors came from a woman aged 60 to 75 with acute or convalescent COVID-19. Each CDR3 is given without its conserved first and last residue. Each record gives: V gene, J gene, CDR3 protein.

>TRBV7-9|TRBJ1-2
ASSLAGAAAYGYT
>TRBV28|TRBJ2-5
ASRLTGVETQY
>TRBV20-1|TRBJ1-5
SASADQPQH
>TRBV5-6|TRBJ1-5
ASSLGQYNQPQH
>TRBV7-3|TRBJ2-3
ASSLQATDTQY
>TRBV7-2|TRBJ1-4
ASSLDVSVNEKLF
>TRBV29-1|TRBJ2-1
SVNRGSNEQF
>TRBV6-5|TRBJ1-2
ASSYSMLSYRDGYT
>TRBV7-9|TRBJ1-5
ASSGWKGEPQH
>TRBV6-5|TRBJ2-1
ASSPRRTSTNEQF
>TRBV4-2|TRBJ2-3
ASSQLAGKVTDTQY
>TRBV10-3|TRBJ1-1
AISGYNQATEAF
>TRBV6-1|TRBJ1-2
ASSERQGIGYT
>TRBV27|TRBJ2-2
ASSLRGAGELF
>TRBV21-1|TRBJ1-1
ASSKGHLTGDLGAEAF
>TRBV7-9|TRBJ2-3
ASSLGTSQTDTQY
>TRBV4-1|TRBJ2-5
ASSQPSGAIQETQY
>TRBV10-2|TRBJ2-3
ASSGQGTDTQY
>TRBV3-1/TRBV3-2|TRBJ2-4
ASSQRGTAKNIQY
>TRBV15|TRBJ2-3
ATSRVITDTQY
>TRBV18|TRBJ2-3
ASSSLAELSTDTQY
>TRBV24-1|TRBJ2-2
ATSDQDRYTGELF
>TRBV6-5|TRBJ2-2
ASRNDRLNTGELF
>TRBV19|TRBJ2-7
ATARDTVQNGQY
>TRBV6-5|TRBJ2-2
ASRPGQGASGELF
>TRBV6-1|TRBJ1-6
ASSEARGDIDSPLH
>TRBV5-5|TRBJ2-7
ASSLGRVRSDEQY
>TRBV7-6|TRBJ2-7
ASSLRSQGAREQY
>TRBV6-1|TRBJ2-1
ASSVGTGGHNEQF
>TRBV10-2|TRBJ2-1
ASSPGGSSYNEQF
>TRBV4-2|TRBJ1-2
ASSPYYGQEGGYT
>TRBV5-6|TRBJ1-2
ASSLVRGVYGYT
>TRBV2|TRBJ1-6
ASALQGASYNSPLH
>TRBV9|TRBJ2-1
ASSPRVAGVYEQF
>TRBV2|TRBJ2-6
ASSEPGSSSGANVLT
>TRBV2|TRBJ2-5
ASSEASRGETQY
>TRBV6-6|TRBJ1-1
ASSPHREGTLNTEAF
>TRBV28|TRBJ1-2
ASSTGVPGYT
>TRBV18|TRBJ1-1
ASSPSDGLNTEAF
>TRBV2|TRBJ2-1
ASSGGLAGEDEQF
>TRBV5-8|TRBJ2-1
ASSSEQF
>TRBV28|TRBJ1-5
ASNSPPGGNQPQH
>TRBV7-9|TRBJ2-7
ASSLTGGNYEQY
>TRBV2|TRBJ1-3
AGGTGNTIY
>TRBV27|TRBJ1-2
ASSLQPLTAPSNYGYT
>TRBV4-2|TRBJ2-7
ASSQAGTRGEQY
>TRBV9|TRBJ2-3
ASSVGSGLAGHTQY
>TRBV10-2|TRBJ2-2
ASSPDRRTGELF
>TRBV27|TRBJ2-2
ASQGRGTGELF
>TRBV28|TRBJ2-7
ASSLVGGSYEQY
>TRBV30|TRBJ2-4
AWSGASAKNIQY